What follows is one TCR beta chain and its context. Its antigen remains unidentified. The PCR contained 60 Vbeta and 13 Jbeta primers. This table comes from immunoSEQ multiplex PCR, and its TCRdb copy is limited to in-frame clones, with some not included. The sample contains 110,000 or so clones, over 65% of which appear only once. These data belong to a study of cytomegalovirus exposure and HLA in healthy donors. Findings of the study overall: TCR beta chains numbering more than 150 were designated cytomegalovirus-associated.

Germline lookup yields CDR1 ENHRY and CDR2 SYGVKD. V gave up 6 bases and J gave up 5 bases, with 13 bases separating them. The CDR3 has 13 residues. The chain employs TRBV10-3 and TRBJ1-2; D is unresolved. The receptor was derived from a woman under 40 in good health and CMV-seropositive. Sequencing input: PBMCs. CDR3 nucleotide sequence: TGTGCCATCAGCCCTGACACGGGATATGGCTACACCTTC. Translated: CAISPDTGYGYTF.